Shown below are 13 T cell receptor beta chains from a single sample sequenced in a study of blood T cell repertoires in COVID-19. The protocol was immunoSEQ multiplex PCR, while the TCRdb copy is restricted to in-frame clones and leaves out a portion. The table includes 140,000 to 150,000 clones, 87% detected once. Sequenced sample: PBMCs or T cells enriched from blood (not recorded which). The source is a woman aged 40 to 50 who had been exposed to COVID-19.

The rearrangement joins TRBV7-9 to TRBJ1-5; D ambiguous. Germline-derived CDR1 and CDR2 are SEHNR and FQNEAQ (reference sequence). V lost 5 bases and J lost 4, with 15 bases in between. The CDR3 has 15 residues. CDR3 bases: TGTGCCAGCAGCCACGCTGGCCAGTCTAATCAGCCCCAGCATTTT. It codes for CASSHAGQSNQPQHF.

This clone was counted only a few times. V and J are TRBV29-1 and TRBJ2-1, with D perhaps matching TRBD1 (6 bases). Trimming removed 2 bases at V and 0 bases at J, with 26 bases between. Germline-derived CDR1 and CDR2 are SQVTM and ANQGSEA. This CDR3 is built from 20 residues. CDR3 nucleotide sequence: TGCAGCGTTGAAAGTTCATTAGGGACAAAAGGTCTGAGCTCCTACAATGAGCAGTTCTTC. This encodes CSVESSLGTKGLSSYNEQFF.

The genes are TRBV5-5 and TRBJ2-1, with TRBD2 matching over 10 bases. Unmatched junction bases numbered 9, after V lost 1 base and J lost 5 bases. The CDR3 runs 17 residues. CDR1 is SGHKS and CDR2 is YYEKEE in the germline V gene (reference sequence). CDR3 residues: CASSLRTSGTSNNEQFF. The CDR3, as DNA: TGTGCCAGCAGCTTGAGAACTAGCGGGACTAGCAACAATGAGCAGTTCTTC.

The sample holds one count of this clone. The chain uses TRBV7-9 and TRBJ1-1; 7 bases are a match to TRBD1. Germline loops: CDR1 SEHNR, CDR2 FQNEAQ (reference sequence). V lost 2 bases to trimming and J lost 3 bases; unmatched junction nucleotides: 3. CDR3 length: 14 residues. CDR3 sequence reads: CASSLNQGDTEAFF. CDR3 DNA sequence: TGTGCCAGCAGCTTAAATCAGGGGGACACTGAAGCTTTCTTT.

This clone has just one count. For the CDR3, the DNA is TGTGCCAGCAGCCCTGAGCGGGCCCCCTACGAGCAGTACTTC. It yields the protein CASSPERAPYEQYF. V and J are TRBV11-2 and TRBJ2-7; perhaps TRBD2 as D (6 bases). The CDR3 covers 14 residues. CDR1 is SGHAT and CDR2 is FQNNGV in the germline V gene. The germline V and J ends were trimmed by 5 bases and 2 bases, with 13 bases remaining between them.

This clone was counted a single time. The V and J genes are TRBV5-4 and TRBJ1-6; 7 bases are shared with TRBD1. The germline gives CDR1 SGHNT, CDR2 YYREEE (reference sequence). The CDR3 length is 14 residues. The V and J ends lost 6 bases and 8 bases, in that order; junction bases with no gene match: 8. The CDR3 reads CASTGDSPYSPLHF. The CDR3 coding sequence is TGTGCCAGCACCGGGGACAGCCCTTATTCACCCCTCCACTTT.

This clone was counted between two and nine times. The chain joins TRBV1 to TRBJ1-1. TRBV1 is a pseudogene segment. This CDR3 contains 15 residues. CDR3 amino acids: CTSSQKPREVFPAFF. DNA for the CDR3: TGCACCAGCAGCCAAAAACCCCGTGAGGTTTTTCCAGCTTTCTTT.

V usage is TRBV6-5 and J usage is TRBJ1-3; D uncertain. The germline V gene has CDR1 MNHEY and CDR2 SVGAGI. The V end lost 5 bases, the J end lost 4 bases, and 12 bases lay between the germline ends. The CDR3 is 14 amino acids. The CDR3 bases are TGTGCCAGCAGTATACAGAAATCCGGAAACACCATATATTTT. This sequence encodes CASSIQKSGNTIYF.

The J gene is TRBJ1-2, the V gene TRBV28; 8 bases map to TRBD1. This CDR3 spans 15 amino acids. Germline CDR1 is MDHEN and CDR2 is SYDVKM. V dropped 6 bases and J dropped 4; count of bases not matched to a gene: 10. The CDR3 region is CASSSGGASAYGYTF. In DNA, the CDR3 is TGTGCCAGCAGCTCAGGGGGCGCGTCGGCCTATGGCTACACCTTC.

The chain carries TRBV27 and TRBJ1-4, with D possibly TRBD1 on 5 matching bases. Trimming took 7 bases from V and 8 from J, leaving 11 bases between them. The CDR3 runs 12 residues. Germline V CDR1 and CDR2: MNHEY, SMNVEV (reference sequence). This CDR3 is CASTGQGEKLFF. As DNA, the CDR3 is TGTGCCAGCACAGGGCAGGGCGAAAAACTGTTTTTT.

This chain links TRBV21-1 with TRBJ1-6; the table names TRBD1, a call not compared with the DNA. TRBV21-1 is assigned pseudogene status. The CDR3 has 15 amino acids. The CDR3 DNA follows: TGTGCCAGCAGCACCCTGGCAGGGAATAATTCACCCCTCCACTTT. This sequence encodes CASSTLAGNNSPLHF.

The V call is TRBV28, the J call TRBJ2-2; D remains unclear. V lost 2 bases to trimming and J lost 8 bases, with 6 bases between them. This CDR3 is built from 12 residues. Germline CDR1 and CDR2: MDHEN and SYDVKM. This chain's CDR3 is CASSLLRGELFF. CDR3 nucleotides: TGTGCCAGCAGTTTACTCCGGGGGGAGCTGTTTTTT.

The chain combines TRBV6-2 or TRBV6-3 with TRBJ2-5, with 12 bases lining up with TRBD2. The V and J ends lost 4 bases and 7 bases, in that order; junction bases with no gene match: 4. This CDR3 has 14 residues. Germline lookup yields CDR1 MNHEY and CDR2 SVGEGT. In DNA form, the CDR3 reads TGTGCCAGCAGTTTACCTAGCGGGAGGGGGACCCAGTACTTC. It encodes CASSLPSGRGTQYF.